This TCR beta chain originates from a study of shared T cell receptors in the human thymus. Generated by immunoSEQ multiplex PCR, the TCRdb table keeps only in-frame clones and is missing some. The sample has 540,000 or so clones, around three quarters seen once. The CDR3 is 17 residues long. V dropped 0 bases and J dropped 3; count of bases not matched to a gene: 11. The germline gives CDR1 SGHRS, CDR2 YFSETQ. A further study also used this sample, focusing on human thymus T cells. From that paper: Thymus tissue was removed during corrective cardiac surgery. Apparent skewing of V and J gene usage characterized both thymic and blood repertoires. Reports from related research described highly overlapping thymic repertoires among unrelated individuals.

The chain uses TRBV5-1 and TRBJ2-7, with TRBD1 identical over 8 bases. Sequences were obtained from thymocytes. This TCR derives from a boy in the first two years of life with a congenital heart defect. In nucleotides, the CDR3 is TGCGCCAGCAGCTTGGCCCTCACAGGGGGGCACTACTACGAGCAGTACTTC. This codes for CASSLALTGGHYYEQYF.